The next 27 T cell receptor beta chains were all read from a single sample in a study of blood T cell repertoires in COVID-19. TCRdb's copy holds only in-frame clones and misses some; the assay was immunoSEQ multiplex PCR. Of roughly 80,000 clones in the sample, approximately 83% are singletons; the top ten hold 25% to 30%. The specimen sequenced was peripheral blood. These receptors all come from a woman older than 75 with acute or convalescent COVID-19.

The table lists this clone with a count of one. CDR3 nucleotides: TGTGCCAGCAGGCTCTCGGGGAAGGGAAACACCATATATTTT. Its protein product is CASRLSGKGNTIYF. The gene calls are TRBV6-6 and TRBJ1-3; D call uncertain. V lost 6 bases, J lost 4 bases, and 13 bases lay in between. This CDR3 is built from 14 residues. The V gene's germline CDR1 is MNHNY and CDR2 SVGAGI (reference sequence).

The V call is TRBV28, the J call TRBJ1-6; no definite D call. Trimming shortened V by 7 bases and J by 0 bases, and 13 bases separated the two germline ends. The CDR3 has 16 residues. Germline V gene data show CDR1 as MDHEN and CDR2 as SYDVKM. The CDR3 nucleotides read TGTGCCAGCACCCCTCGGGGTAGCTCCTATAATTCACCCCTCCACTTT. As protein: CASTPRGSSYNSPLHF.

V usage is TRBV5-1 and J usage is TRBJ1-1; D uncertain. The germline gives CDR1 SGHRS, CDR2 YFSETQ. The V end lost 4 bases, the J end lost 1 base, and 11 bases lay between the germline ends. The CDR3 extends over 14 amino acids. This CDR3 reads CASSPQTGNTEAFF. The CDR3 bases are TGCGCCAGCAGCCCCCAGACGGGGAACACTGAAGCTTTCTTT.

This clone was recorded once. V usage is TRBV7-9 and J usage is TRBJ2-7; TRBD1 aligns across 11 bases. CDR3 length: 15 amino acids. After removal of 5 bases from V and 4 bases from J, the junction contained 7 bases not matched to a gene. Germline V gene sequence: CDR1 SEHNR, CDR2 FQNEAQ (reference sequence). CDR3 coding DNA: TGTGCCAGCAGCGTATGGACAGGGGGCGCGTACGAGCAGTACTTC. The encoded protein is CASSVWTGGAYEQYF.

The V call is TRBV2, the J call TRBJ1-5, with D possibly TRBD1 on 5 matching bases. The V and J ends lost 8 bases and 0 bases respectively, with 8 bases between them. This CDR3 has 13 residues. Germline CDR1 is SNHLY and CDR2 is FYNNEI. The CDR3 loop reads CASGQGSNQPQHF. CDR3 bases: TGTGCCAGCGGTCAGGGTAGCAATCAGCCCCAGCATTTT.

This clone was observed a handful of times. CDR3 protein: CASSEANTIYF. In DNA form, the CDR3 reads TGCGCCAGCAGTGAAGCAAACACCATATATTTT. The rearrangement links TRBV10-2 to TRBJ1-3; D uncertain. V was trimmed by 3 bases and J by 6 bases, leaving 3 bases between them. Germline V CDR1 and CDR2: WSHSY, SAAADI. The CDR3 covers 11 residues.

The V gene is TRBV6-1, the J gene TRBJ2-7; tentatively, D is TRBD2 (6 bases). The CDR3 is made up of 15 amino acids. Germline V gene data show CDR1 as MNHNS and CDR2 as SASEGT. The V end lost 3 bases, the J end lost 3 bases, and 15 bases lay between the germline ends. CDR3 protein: CASSEGPYGGYEQYF. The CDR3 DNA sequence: TGTGCCAGCAGTGAGGGTCCATACGGGGGCTACGAGCAGTACTTC.

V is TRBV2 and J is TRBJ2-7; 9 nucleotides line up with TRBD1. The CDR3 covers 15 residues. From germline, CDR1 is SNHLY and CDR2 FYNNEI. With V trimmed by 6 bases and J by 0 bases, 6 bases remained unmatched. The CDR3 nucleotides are TGTGCCAGCAGACAGGGACAGGGCAGCTCCTACGAGCAGTACTTC. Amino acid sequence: CASRQGQGSSYEQYF.

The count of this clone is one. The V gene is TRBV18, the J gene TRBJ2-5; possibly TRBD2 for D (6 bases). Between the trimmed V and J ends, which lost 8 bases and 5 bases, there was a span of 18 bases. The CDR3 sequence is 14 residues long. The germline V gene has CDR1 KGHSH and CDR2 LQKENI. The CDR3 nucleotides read TGTGCCAGCACCTACCAGGAAGGAGGGGAGACCCAGTACTTC. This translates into CASTYQEGGETQYF.

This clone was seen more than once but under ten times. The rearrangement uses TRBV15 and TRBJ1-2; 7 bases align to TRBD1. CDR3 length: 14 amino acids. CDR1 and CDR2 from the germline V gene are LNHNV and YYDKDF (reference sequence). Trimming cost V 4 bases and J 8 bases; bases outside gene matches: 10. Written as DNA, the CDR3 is TGTGCCACCAGCAAAGGACAGGAGGTTAGAGGCTACACCTTC. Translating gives CATSKGQEVRGYTF.

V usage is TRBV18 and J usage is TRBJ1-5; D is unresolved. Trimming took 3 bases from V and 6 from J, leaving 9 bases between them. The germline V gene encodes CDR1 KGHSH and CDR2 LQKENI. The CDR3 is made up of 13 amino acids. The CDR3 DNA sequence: TGTGCCAGCTCACCGGGCAGCCGTCAGCCCCAGCATTTT. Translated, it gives CASSPGSRQPQHF.

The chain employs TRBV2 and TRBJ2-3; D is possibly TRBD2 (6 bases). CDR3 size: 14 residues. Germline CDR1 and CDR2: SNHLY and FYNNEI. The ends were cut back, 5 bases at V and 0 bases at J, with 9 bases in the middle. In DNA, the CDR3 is TGTGCCAGCAGTCGTAGCGGTAGCACAGATACGCAGTATTTT. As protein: CASSRSGSTDTQYF.

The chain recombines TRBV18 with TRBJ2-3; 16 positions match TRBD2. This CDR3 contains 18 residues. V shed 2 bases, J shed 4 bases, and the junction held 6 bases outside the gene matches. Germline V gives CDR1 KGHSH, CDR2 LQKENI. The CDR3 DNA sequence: TGTGCCAGCTCACCATCGGGACTAGCGGGAGGGCCCCCAGATACGCAGTATTTT. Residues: CASSPSGLAGGPPDTQYF.

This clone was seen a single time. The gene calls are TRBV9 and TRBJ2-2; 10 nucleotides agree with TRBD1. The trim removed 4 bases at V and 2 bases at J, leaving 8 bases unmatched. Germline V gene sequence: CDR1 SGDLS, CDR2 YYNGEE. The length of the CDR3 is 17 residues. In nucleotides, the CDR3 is TGTGCCAGCAGCCGGAGGGGACAGGGGTTAAACACCGGGGAGCTGTTTTTT. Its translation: CASSRRGQGLNTGELFF.

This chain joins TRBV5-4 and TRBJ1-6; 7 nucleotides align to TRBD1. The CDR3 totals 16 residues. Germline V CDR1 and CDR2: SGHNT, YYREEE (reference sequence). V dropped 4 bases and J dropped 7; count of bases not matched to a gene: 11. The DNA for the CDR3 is TGTGCCAGCAGCACACTACAGGGGACGGAGAATTCACCCCTCCACTTT. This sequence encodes CASSTLQGTENSPLHF.

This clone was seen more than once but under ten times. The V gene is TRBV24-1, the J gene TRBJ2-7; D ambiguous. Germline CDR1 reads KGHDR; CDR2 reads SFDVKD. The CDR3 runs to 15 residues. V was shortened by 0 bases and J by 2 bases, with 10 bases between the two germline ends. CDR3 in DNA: TGTGCCACCAGTGATTTGGGCAGGTGGACCTACGAGCAGTACTTC. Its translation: CATSDLGRWTYEQYF.

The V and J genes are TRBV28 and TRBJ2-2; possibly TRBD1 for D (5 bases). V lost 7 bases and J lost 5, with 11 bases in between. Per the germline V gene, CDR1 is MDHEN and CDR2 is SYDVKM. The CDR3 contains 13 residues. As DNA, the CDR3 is TGTGCCAGCAACAGAAGGGGTACCGGGGAGCTGTTTTTT. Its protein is CASNRRGTGELFF.

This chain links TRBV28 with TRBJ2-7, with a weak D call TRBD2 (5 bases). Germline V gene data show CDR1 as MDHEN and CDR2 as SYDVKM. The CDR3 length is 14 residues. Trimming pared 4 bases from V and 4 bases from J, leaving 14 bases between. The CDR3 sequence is CASSSPEEVYEQYF. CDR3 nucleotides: TGTGCCAGCAGTTCCCCCGAGGAGGTATACGAGCAGTACTTC.

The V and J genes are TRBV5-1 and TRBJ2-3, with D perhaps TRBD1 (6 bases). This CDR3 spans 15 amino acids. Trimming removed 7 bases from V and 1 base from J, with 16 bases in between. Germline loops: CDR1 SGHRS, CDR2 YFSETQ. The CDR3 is CASSGQPRGTDTQYF. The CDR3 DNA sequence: TGCGCCAGCTCCGGACAGCCACGAGGCACAGATACGCAGTATTTT.

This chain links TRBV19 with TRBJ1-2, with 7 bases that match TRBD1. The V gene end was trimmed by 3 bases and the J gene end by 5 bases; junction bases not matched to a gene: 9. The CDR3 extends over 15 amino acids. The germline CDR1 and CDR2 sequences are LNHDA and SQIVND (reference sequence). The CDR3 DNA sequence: TGTGCCAGTAGTATCCGCCCGACAGGGCCATATGGCTACACCTTC. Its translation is CASSIRPTGPYGYTF.

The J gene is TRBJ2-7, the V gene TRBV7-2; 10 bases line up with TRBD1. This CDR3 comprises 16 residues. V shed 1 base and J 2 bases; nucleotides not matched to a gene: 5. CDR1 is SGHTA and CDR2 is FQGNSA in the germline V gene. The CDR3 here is CASSLGQGAGPYEQYF. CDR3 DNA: TGTGCCAGCAGCTTAGGACAGGGGGCCGGACCCTACGAGCAGTACTTC.

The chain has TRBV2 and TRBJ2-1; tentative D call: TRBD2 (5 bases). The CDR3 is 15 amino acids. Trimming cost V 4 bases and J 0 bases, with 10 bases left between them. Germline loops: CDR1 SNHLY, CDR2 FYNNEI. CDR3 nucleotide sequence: TGTGCCAGCAGTGTCGCGGGCTACTCCTACAATGAGCAGTTCTTC. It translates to CASSVAGYSYNEQFF.

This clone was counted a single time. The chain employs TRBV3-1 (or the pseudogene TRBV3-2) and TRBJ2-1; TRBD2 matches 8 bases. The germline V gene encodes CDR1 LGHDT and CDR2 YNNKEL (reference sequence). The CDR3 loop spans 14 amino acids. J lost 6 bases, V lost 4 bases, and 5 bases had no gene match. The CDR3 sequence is CASSPGLVLNEQFF. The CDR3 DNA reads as TGTGCCAGCAGCCCGGGACTAGTGCTCAATGAGCAGTTCTTC.

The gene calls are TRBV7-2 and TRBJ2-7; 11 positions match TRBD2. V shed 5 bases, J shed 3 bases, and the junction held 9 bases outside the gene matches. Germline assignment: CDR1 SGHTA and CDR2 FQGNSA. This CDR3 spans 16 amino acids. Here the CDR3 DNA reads TGTGCCAGCAGCGCAAGTACTAGCGGGGGACTCTACGAGCAGTACTTC. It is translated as CASSASTSGGLYEQYF.

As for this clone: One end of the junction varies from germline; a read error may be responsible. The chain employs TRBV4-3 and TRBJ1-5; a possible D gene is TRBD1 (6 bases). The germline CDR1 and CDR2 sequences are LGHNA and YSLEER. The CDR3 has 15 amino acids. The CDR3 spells CASSKDRSRNQPQHF. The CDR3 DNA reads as TGCGCCAGCAGCAAAGACAGGTCTCGCAATCAGCCCCAGCATTTT.

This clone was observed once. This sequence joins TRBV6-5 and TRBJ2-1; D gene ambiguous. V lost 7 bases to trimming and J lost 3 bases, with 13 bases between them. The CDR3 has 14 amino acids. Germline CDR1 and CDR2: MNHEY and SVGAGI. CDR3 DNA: TGTGCCAGCACGCAACGGAGAAGCTACAATGAGCAGTTCTTC. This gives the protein CASTQRRSYNEQFF.

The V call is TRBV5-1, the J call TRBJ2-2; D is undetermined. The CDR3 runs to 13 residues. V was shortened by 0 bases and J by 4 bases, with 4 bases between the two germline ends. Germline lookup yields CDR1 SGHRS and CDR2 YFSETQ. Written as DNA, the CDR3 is TGCGCCAGCAGCTTGGATAGCACCGGGGAGCTGTTTTTT. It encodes CASSLDSTGELFF.